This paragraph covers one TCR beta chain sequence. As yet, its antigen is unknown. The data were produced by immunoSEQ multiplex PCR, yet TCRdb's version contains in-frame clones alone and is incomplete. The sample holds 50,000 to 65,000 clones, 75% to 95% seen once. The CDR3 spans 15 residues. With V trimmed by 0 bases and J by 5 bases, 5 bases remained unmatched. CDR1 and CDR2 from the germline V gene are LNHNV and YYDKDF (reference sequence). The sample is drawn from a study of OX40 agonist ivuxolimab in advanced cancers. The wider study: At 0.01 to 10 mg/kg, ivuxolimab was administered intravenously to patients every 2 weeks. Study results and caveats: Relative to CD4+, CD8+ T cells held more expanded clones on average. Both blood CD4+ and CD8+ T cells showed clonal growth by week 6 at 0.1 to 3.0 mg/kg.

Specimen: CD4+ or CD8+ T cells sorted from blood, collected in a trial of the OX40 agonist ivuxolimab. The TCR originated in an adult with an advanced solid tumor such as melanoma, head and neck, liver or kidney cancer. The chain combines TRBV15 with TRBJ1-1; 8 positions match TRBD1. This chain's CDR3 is CATSRDRTGGTEAFF. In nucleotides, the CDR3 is TGTGCCACCAGCAGAGATAGAACAGGGGGAACTGAAGCTTTCTTT.